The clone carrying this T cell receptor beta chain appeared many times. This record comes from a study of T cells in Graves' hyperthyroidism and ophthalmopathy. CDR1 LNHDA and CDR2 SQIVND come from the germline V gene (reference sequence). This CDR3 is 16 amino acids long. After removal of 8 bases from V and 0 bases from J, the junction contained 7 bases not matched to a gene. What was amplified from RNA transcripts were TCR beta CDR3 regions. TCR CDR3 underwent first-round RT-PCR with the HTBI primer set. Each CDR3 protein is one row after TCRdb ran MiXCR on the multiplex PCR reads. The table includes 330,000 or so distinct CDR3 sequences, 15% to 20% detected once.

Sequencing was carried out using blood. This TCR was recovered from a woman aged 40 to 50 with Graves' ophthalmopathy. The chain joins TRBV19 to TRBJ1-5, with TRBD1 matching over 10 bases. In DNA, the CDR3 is TGTGCCAGTGATGACGGGACAGGGGTTAGCAATCAGCCCCAGCATTTT. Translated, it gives CASDDGTGVSNQPQHF.